The source of this TCR beta chain is a study of CD8+ T cells in alopecia areata. Study results and caveats: Scalp samples also yield sequences from resident alphabeta T cells of normal skin. Affected lesional scalp, above all in alopecia totalis/universalis, was more clonal than normal scalp.

Extracted RNA was reverse transcribed, and the resulting cDNA served as sequencing template. Clones were read by immunoSEQ multiplex PCR, and TCRdb kept only the in-frame ones, dropping some. The repertoire holds about 82,000 clones, with 51% as singletons. With respect to this clone: Its target is not known.

Material: NKG2D-high CD8+ T cells sorted from blood. This clonotype was obtained from a human donor with alopecia areata.

As DNA, the CDR3 is TGTGCCAGCTCCCAGGGGAGGAACACTGAAGCTTTCTTT. It specifies CASSQGRNTEAFF. The chain employs TRBV27 and TRBJ1-1, with D possibly being TRBD1 (6 bases). CDR3 length: 13 residues. CDR1 is MNHEY and CDR2 is SMNVEV in the germline V gene (reference sequence). V was pared by 8 bases and J by 1 base, with 11 bases between.